This passage covers 30 T cell receptor beta chains from one sample sequenced in a study of blood T cell repertoires in COVID-19. TCRdb's copy holds only in-frame clones and misses some; the assay was immunoSEQ multiplex PCR. The repertoire holds around 130,000 clones, 85% to 90% seen once, with approximately 11% in the top ten. The sequenced sample consisted of peripheral blood. These receptor sequences come from an elderly woman with acute or convalescent COVID-19.

This rearrangement joins TRBV6-2 or TRBV6-3 to TRBJ2-6; TRBD2 is a possible D gene (6 bases). There are 15 residues in the CDR3. Trimming removed 5 bases from V and 4 bases from J, with 12 bases in between. Per germline, CDR1 MNHEY and CDR2 SVGEGT. CDR3 in amino acids: CASSPTSLGANVLTF. The CDR3 bases are TGTGCCAGCAGTCCAACTAGCTTGGGGGCCAACGTCCTGACTTTC.

The chain recombines TRBV24-1 with TRBJ2-3; TRBD1 agrees at 8 bases. After removal of 3 bases from V and 5 bases from J, the junction contained 6 bases not matched to a gene. This CDR3 spans 15 amino acids. Germline V gene sequence: CDR1 KGHDR, CDR2 SFDVKD. CDR3 protein: CATSDRTGIEDTQYF. The CDR3 region has the DNA TGTGCCACCAGTGATAGGACAGGGATCGAAGATACGCAGTATTTT.

The chain links TRBV5-3 to TRBJ1-1; maybe TRBD1 (5 bases). TRBV5-3 is sorted into the ORF group, with uncertain function. This CDR3 is 15 amino acids long. The V end lost 4 bases, the J end lost 2 bases, and 15 bases lay between the germline ends. The CDR3: CARSEAGRVNTEAFF. For the CDR3, the DNA is TGTGCCAGAAGCGAAGCGGGGCGGGTTAACACTGAAGCTTTCTTT.

This CDR3 reads CASSEQGAGTNTEAFF. The CDR3 region has the DNA TGTGCCAGCAGTGAACAGGGGGCAGGGACGAACACTGAAGCTTTCTTT. The chain is built from TRBV2 and TRBJ1-1; 8 nucleotides agree with TRBD1. CDR1 and CDR2 (germline): SNHLY, FYNNEI. This CDR3 contains 16 residues. V lost 2 bases to trimming and J lost 1 base; unmatched junction nucleotides: 6.

The rearrangement joins TRBV6-1 to TRBJ1-3, with D perhaps TRBD1 (5 bases). This CDR3 is built from 16 residues. Per the germline V gene, CDR1 is MNHNS and CDR2 is SASEGT. V was cut by 4 bases and J by 0 bases, with 13 bases left in between. CDR3 nucleotide sequence: TGTGCCAGCAGTGGTGGGGGACTGAGCTCTGGAAACACCATATATTTT. Its translation is CASSGGGLSSGNTIYF.

The V gene is TRBV2, the J gene TRBJ1-1, with D possibly TRBD1 on 5 matching bases. Germline loops: CDR1 SNHLY, CDR2 FYNNEI. This CDR3 is 13 amino acids long. V lost 9 bases and J 3 bases, leaving 14 bases between the germline ends. The CDR3 protein is CASTGGADTEAFF. The CDR3 nucleotides are TGTGCCAGTACAGGTGGGGCGGACACTGAAGCTTTCTTT.

This chain joins TRBV7-6 and TRBJ2-7; unclear D gene. This CDR3 has 14 residues. Germline V gene sequence: CDR1 SGHVS, CDR2 FNYEAQ. Between the trimmed V and J ends, which lost 2 bases and 3 bases, there was a span of 11 bases. DNA of the CDR3: TGTGCCAGCAGCTTAACGGTAAACAGCTACGAGCAGTACTTC. It codes for CASSLTVNSYEQYF. Complete variable domain (other parts from reference TRBV7-6 and TRBJ2-7): GAGVSQSPRYKVTKRGQDVALRCDPISGHVSLYWYRQALGQGPEFLTYFNYEAQQDKSGLPNDRFSAERPEGSISTLTIQRTEQRDSAMYRCASSLTVNSYEQYFGPGTRLTVT.

The chain uses TRBV15 and TRBJ2-7, with unresolved D. The germline V and J ends were trimmed by 5 bases and 7 bases, with 18 bases remaining between them. There are 14 residues in the CDR3. Germline CDR1 is LNHNV and CDR2 is YYDKDF (reference sequence). The CDR3 sequence: CATSPPHSSEEQYF. As DNA, the CDR3 is TGTGCCACCAGCCCCCCCCACAGTTCTGAAGAGCAGTACTTC.

The J gene is TRBJ1-1, the V gene TRBV4-1, with 10 bases lining up with TRBD1. CDR3 size: 15 residues. V was pared by 4 bases and J by 12 bases, with 14 bases of the junction left unmatched. Germline V gene data show CDR1 as MGHRA and CDR2 as YSYEKL. For the CDR3, the DNA is TGCGCCAGCAGCCCAGGGACAGGGGAGAGTACGGGGTCTTTCTTT. Translation: CASSPGTGESTGSFF.

This chain links TRBV19 with TRBJ2-1, with a tentative D call TRBD2 (6 bases). The germline gives CDR1 LNHDA, CDR2 SQIVND (reference sequence). The CDR3 has 16 amino acids. V gave up 5 bases and J gave up 7 bases, with 21 bases separating them. The chain's CDR3 is CASSPRGSRSGNEQFF. The CDR3, as DNA: TGTGCCAGTAGTCCGCGGGGCTCAAGGTCGGGGAATGAGCAGTTCTTC.

This chain links TRBV6-5 with TRBJ1-2; 9 bases are shared with TRBD1. CDR3 length: 13 residues. The V segment lost 6 bases and the J segment 8 bases; nucleotides outside the gene matches: 7. Per the germline V gene, CDR1 is MNHEY and CDR2 is SVGAGI. This CDR3 is CASSKGTGRGYTF. Here the CDR3 DNA reads TGTGCCAGCAGCAAAGGGACAGGGAGAGGCTACACCTTC.

This CDR3 reads CASSPFSGLAGGVWQETQYF. The CDR3 nucleotides read TGCGCCAGCAGCCCCTTTTCGGGACTAGCGGGGGGGGTTTGGCAAGAGACCCAGTACTTC. The gene calls are TRBV4-1 and TRBJ2-5; TRBD2 matches at 16 bases. The CDR3 runs to 20 residues. Germline loops: CDR1 MGHRA, CDR2 YSYEKL. The J segment lost 2 bases and the V segment lost 4 bases, leaving 13 bases of the junction unmatched.

The CDR3 loop reads CAWSRGAGTEAFF. The CDR3 DNA is TGTGCCTGGAGTAGGGGCGCGGGGACTGAAGCTTTCTTT. The chain uses TRBV30 and TRBJ1-1; D possibly corresponds to TRBD1 (5 bases). V was clipped by 2 bases and J by 5 bases, with 12 bases between them. CDR1 and CDR2 from the germline V gene are GTSNPN and SVGIG (reference sequence). The CDR3 extends over 13 amino acids.

The rearrangement uses TRBV12-3 or TRBV12-4 and TRBJ1-2; 7 bases line up with TRBD1. CDR3 length: 12 amino acids. V was pared by 3 bases and J by 5 bases, with 0 bases of the junction left unmatched. DNA of the CDR3: TGTGCCAGCAGTTTGGACAGGTATGGCTACACCTTC. Protein: CASSLDRYGYTF.

The J gene is TRBJ1-1, the V gene TRBV15, with TRBD1 matching 7 bases. The CDR3 has 12 residues. CDR1 and CDR2 from the germline V gene are LNHNV and YYDKDF (reference sequence). With V trimmed by 5 bases and J by 9 bases, 6 bases remained unmatched. CDR3 sequence: CATSQGGPQAFF. CDR3 DNA: TGTGCCACCAGCCAGGGGGGACCGCAAGCTTTCTTT.

Points on this clone: One junction end does not reproduce the germline sequence, and a read error may be involved. The chain carries TRBV3-1 (or the pseudogene TRBV3-2) and TRBJ2-7; 10 bases are a match to TRBD2. Germline V gene sequence: CDR1 LGHDT, CDR2 YNNKEL (reference sequence). The CDR3 is 17 residues long. The CDR3 DNA reads as TGTGTCAGCAGCCAATCCTTTAGCGGGGGGCTCTCCTACGAGCAGTACTTC. Protein sequence: CVSSQSFSGGLSYEQYF.

The CDR3 DNA is TGTGCCAGCAGCTTGGGTCAGAGAAGACTTAACGAGCAGTACTTC. Its protein is CASSLGQRRLNEQYF. This chain connects TRBV5-6 to TRBJ2-7, with D unclear. V gave up 0 bases and J gave up 5 bases, with 15 bases separating them. Germline V lookup: CDR1 SGHDT, CDR2 YYEEEE. The CDR3 covers 15 residues.

This chain links TRBV6-6 with TRBJ2-7; 10 positions agree with TRBD2. V lost 8 bases and J lost 0; bases outside the gene matches: 7. Germline loops: CDR1 MNHNY, CDR2 SVGAGI (reference sequence). The CDR3 loop spans 15 amino acids. CDR3 DNA: TGTGCCAGCGGGTTAAGGACTAGCGGCTCCTACGAGCAGTACTTC. As protein: CASGLRTSGSYEQYF.

The chain uses TRBV6-6 and TRBJ1-1, with TRBD1 matching 7 bases. The germline V gene has CDR1 MNHNY and CDR2 SVGAGI (reference sequence). V lost 0 bases and J lost 10; bases outside the gene matches: 11. The length of the CDR3 is 15 residues. This CDR3 is CASSYSYRGTSRAFF. In nucleotides, the CDR3 is TGTGCCAGCAGTTACTCTTACAGGGGCACCAGTCGAGCTTTCTTT.

The chain is built from TRBV4-1 and TRBJ1-6, with D possibly matching TRBD1 (6 bases). Germline V gene data show CDR1 as MGHRA and CDR2 as YSYEKL. This CDR3 has 15 amino acids. V was shortened by 7 bases and J by 8 bases, with 18 bases between the two germline ends. The CDR3 is CASTPSGGLDSPLHF. CDR3 bases: TGCGCCAGCACCCCCTCCGGGGGGCTAGATTCACCCCTCCACTTT.

The chain carries TRBV6-2 or TRBV6-3 and TRBJ1-1; TRBD1 agrees at 9 bases. CDR3 length: 15 amino acids. Germline-derived CDR1 and CDR2 are MNHEY and SVGEGT. Trimming cost V 7 bases and J 1 base; bases outside gene matches: 7. The CDR3 DNA reads as TGTGCCAGCAACCCAACAGGGGGCTCGAACACTGAAGCTTTCTTT. Translation gives CASNPTGGSNTEAFF.

The V gene is TRBV6-5, the J gene TRBJ1-1; D ambiguous. The germline gives CDR1 MNHEY, CDR2 SVGAGI. CDR3 length: 13 amino acids. The V gene lost 10 bases and the J gene lost 1 base, with 13 bases spanning the gap. The CDR3 sequence is CATPFTPNTEAFF. As DNA, the CDR3 is TGTGCCACCCCGTTTACACCGAACACTGAAGCTTTCTTT.

The rearrangement uses TRBV11-2 and TRBJ2-7, with 7 bases aligning to TRBD1. Trimming took 5 bases from V and 3 from J; bases not matched to a gene: 13. CDR1 and CDR2 (germline): SGHAT, FQNNGV. The CDR3 is made up of 16 amino acids. CDR3 DNA: TGTGCCAGCAGCACCCGACAGGGATCCTTCGACTACGAGCAGTACTTC. It yields the protein CASSTRQGSFDYEQYF.

The V gene is TRBV10-3, the J gene TRBJ1-2; TRBD1 might be the D (6 bases). Germline V gives CDR1 ENHRY, CDR2 SYGVKD. V lost 10 bases, J lost 7 bases, and 19 bases lay in between. The CDR3 loop spans 13 amino acids. The CDR3 here is CATVQGVYGGYTF. The DNA of the CDR3 is TGTGCCACGGTACAGGGAGTCTATGGTGGCTACACCTTC.

V and J are TRBV7-3 and TRBJ2-3; 7 bases line up with TRBD2. V lost 1 base to trimming and J lost 3 bases; unmatched junction nucleotides: 10. The CDR3 has 17 amino acids. Germline V gene sequence: CDR1 SGHTA, CDR2 FQGTGA. CDR3 DNA sequence: TGTGCCAGCAGCTTAATGCCCGGACTAGTCTCGACAGATACGCAGTATTTT. Protein product: CASSLMPGLVSTDTQYF.

The genes are TRBV7-2 and TRBJ1-2, with D uncertain. CDR1 is SGHTA, CDR2 FQGNSA, per germline. The CDR3 is made up of 13 amino acids. Trimming took 4 bases from V and 5 from J, leaving 11 bases between them. CDR3 nucleotides: TGTGCCAGCAGCTCAACAGAGATTTATGGCTACACCTTC. Translating gives CASSSTEIYGYTF.

This rearrangement joins TRBV2 to TRBJ1-2, with a weak D call TRBD1 (6 bases). Germline assignment: CDR1 SNHLY and CDR2 FYNNEI. The CDR3 runs to 14 residues. The ends were cut back, 8 bases at V and 4 bases at J, with 17 bases in the middle. CDR3 amino acids: CASQTGPYTYGYTF. The CDR3 DNA is TGTGCCAGCCAAACAGGGCCCTACACCTATGGCTACACCTTC.

The chain has TRBV15 and TRBJ2-7; 7 nucleotides align to TRBD1. The CDR3 has 18 amino acids. Germline V lookup: CDR1 LNHNV, CDR2 YYDKDF (reference sequence). V gave up 0 bases and J gave up 0 bases; unmatched junction bases: 11. In nucleotides, the CDR3 is TGTGCCACCAGCAGAGATTGGGGAAGGGGGCAAAGCTCCTACGAGCAGTACTTC. Protein: CATSRDWGRGQSSYEQYF.

CDR3 DNA: TGTGCCAGCAGTTTTGACAGGGCATCAACCCAGTACTTC. Its protein is CASSFDRASTQYF. The gene calls are TRBV12-3 or TRBV12-4 and TRBJ2-5; 7 bases map to TRBD1. The trim removed 3 bases at V and 8 bases at J, leaving 6 bases unmatched. This CDR3 is built from 13 residues.

The J gene is TRBJ2-2, the V gene TRBV5-1; D is undetermined. V was cut by 2 bases and J by 2 bases, with 7 bases left in between. The CDR3 is made up of 14 amino acids. Germline CDR1 is SGHRS and CDR2 is YFSETQ. In nucleotides, the CDR3 is TGCGCCAGCAGCTTTGAAACTAACACCGGGGAGCTGTTTTTT. Its protein product is CASSFETNTGELFF.